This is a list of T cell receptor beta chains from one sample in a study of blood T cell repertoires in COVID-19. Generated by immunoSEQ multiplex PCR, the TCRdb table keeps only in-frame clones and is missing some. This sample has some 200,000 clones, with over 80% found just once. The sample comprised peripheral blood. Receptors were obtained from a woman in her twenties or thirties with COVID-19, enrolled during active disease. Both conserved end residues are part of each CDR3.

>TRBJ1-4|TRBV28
CATKGAGEKLFF
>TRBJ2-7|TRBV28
CASSLVGTLSSYEQYF
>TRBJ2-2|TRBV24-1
CATSDFPTSGGKLFF
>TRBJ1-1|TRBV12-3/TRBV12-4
CASSRGRNTEAFF
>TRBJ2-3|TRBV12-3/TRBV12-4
CASIMRGRDTQYF
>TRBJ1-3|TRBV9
CASSVAGGLGNTIYF
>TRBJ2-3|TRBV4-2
CASSQDWREEDTQYF
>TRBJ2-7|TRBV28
CASSLQGWSYEQYF
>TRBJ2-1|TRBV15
CATSRDSPGLAGVDGEQFF
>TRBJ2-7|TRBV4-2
CASSQRQTGQVDYEQYF
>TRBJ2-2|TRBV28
CASSFAGTGGTGELFF
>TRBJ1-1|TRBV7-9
CASSLAAGVHTEAFF
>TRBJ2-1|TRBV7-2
CASSFAQQGARFNEQFF
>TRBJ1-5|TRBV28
CASISGGSNQPQHF
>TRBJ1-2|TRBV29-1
CSVEDWDRAYGYTF
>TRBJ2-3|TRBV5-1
CASSPTPSSTDTQYF